Listed here are 2 T cell receptor beta chains from one sample, sequenced in a study of blood T cells in healthy people across ages. A J-beta primer mix and a sample-barcoded 5' primer were used in a second PCR of about 7 to 12 cycles. Using its own MiXCR run on the 5' RACE reads, TCRdb lists one record per CDR3 protein. The profile shows 1.5 million to 2 million distinct CDR3 sequences, roughly two fifths of them singletons. Sequenced material: blood. The origin of the receptors is a human donor in good health.

The V call is TRBV29-1, the J call TRBJ1-1; weak D call: TRBD1 (6 bases). Germline CDR1 is SQVTM and CDR2 is ANQGSEA. The CDR3 length is 13 residues. V was pared by 7 bases and J by 2 bases, with 14 bases between. CDR3 in amino acids: CSACDGGNTEAFF. CDR3 nucleotide sequence: TGCAGCGCCTGTGACGGGGGCAACACTGAAGCTTTCTTT.

This chain uses TRBV12-3 or TRBV12-4 with TRBJ1-2; possible D gene TRBD1, 6 bases. With 6 bases removed from V and 5 bases from J, the gap between germline ends came to 16 bases. This CDR3 is built from 14 residues. CDR3 loop: CASRAWGRGYGYTF. CDR3 nucleotide sequence: TGTGCCAGCAGGGCTTGGGGCAGGGGTTATGGCTACACCTTC.